The rows below give T cell receptor beta chains drawn from one sample of a study of blood T cells in healthy people across ages. TCRdb re-called the 5' RACE reads through MiXCR, storing one row per CDR3 protein. The sample lists approximately 800,000 distinct CDR3 sequences, around a quarter occurring once. This sample also belongs to another study, concerning T cells of mothers and their children.

Material for sequencing was blood. The receptors were sampled from a boy aged 10-17 years in good health. CDR3s include the opening cysteine and the closing phenylalanine or tryptophan. Each record gives: J gene, V gene, D gene, CDR3 protein. The D gene is left open where the match is weak.

TRBJ2-7,TRBV13,NA,CASSSIRDGAYEQYF
TRBJ1-1,TRBV12-3/TRBV12-4,TRBD1,CASQGQVLNTEAFF
TRBJ2-7,TRBV27,NA,CASSTQGLGEQYF
TRBJ1-2,TRBV29-1,NA,CSVVGGAVYYGYTF
TRBJ2-2,TRBV5-1,TRBD1,CASSLGTGVSGELFF
NA,TRBV28,TRBD2,CASSLYSGGPQETQYF
TRBJ2-3,TRBV5-1,TRBD2,CASSKGRGGADTQYF
TRBJ2-3,TRBV29-1,TRBD2,CSVGSAGGPTDTQYF
TRBJ2-3,TRBV5-5,NA,CASSLSARGGPDTQYF
TRBJ1-1,TRBV2,TRBD1,CASHPRDRNTEAFF
TRBJ2-1,TRBV15,TRBD2,CATSGPTGLAGGSSYNEQFF
TRBJ2-7,TRBV10-3,TRBD1,CAISDSGQGGYEQYF
TRBJ2-5,TRBV11-2,NA,CASSDDPIQETQYF
TRBJ1-4,TRBV20-1,TRBD1,CSARDTGAGLEKLFF
TRBJ2-3,TRBV29-1,NA,CSVRHFGDTQYF
TRBJ2-1,TRBV6-5,NA,CASSYDTGRYNEQFF
TRBJ1-4,TRBV6-5,NA,CAGSSGYGEKLFF
TRBJ1-1,TRBV30,NA,CAWSPRLRGGTEAFF
TRBJ2-5,TRBV12-3/TRBV12-4,NA,CASSLPRTAETQYF
TRBJ2-5,TRBV5-1,NA,CASSLVRRDYQETQYF
TRBJ2-5,TRBV11-2,TRBD1,CASSLRDRAAETQYF
TRBJ1-3,TRBV6-5,TRBD1,CASSPIQGAGNTIYF
TRBJ2-7,TRBV27,NA,CASSLGATSSYEQYF
TRBJ2-7,TRBV29-1,NA,CSVWDTSYEQYF
TRBJ1-6,TRBV10-3,NA,CAISDLGATSSYNSPLHF
TRBJ1-2,TRBV4-1,TRBD1,CASSQAEGADYGYTF
TRBJ1-3,TRBV20-1,NA,CSSGYSGNTIYF
TRBJ1-2,TRBV27,NA,CASSVDRSASGYTF
TRBJ2-7,TRBV2,TRBD1,CASSETPSGGAGEQYF
TRBJ1-2,TRBV7-9,TRBD1,CASSPQTGGPFNYGYTF
TRBJ2-5,TRBV12-3/TRBV12-4,TRBD1,CASSPGADRVETQYF
TRBJ2-5,TRBV15,NA,CATSGTYTKGDIETQYF
NA,TRBV6-1,NA,CASSVRDTSSYEQYF
TRBJ2-4,TRBV5-1,TRBD1,CASSPQGAGGKNIQYF
TRBJ1-1,TRBV20-1,NA,CSARVGKGLVNTEAFF